This T cell receptor (beta chain) was documented in a study of T cells in Graves' hyperthyroidism and ophthalmopathy. General study findings and limits: Blood also held most thyroid clonotypes expanded beyond 0.001. The model foresaw ophthalmopathy a median about 6.5 months prior to onset.

This clonotype was seen a few times. What it binds is not known. Patients aged 18 to 65 had newly diagnosed hyperthyroidism lasting under 2 months. Diagnosing involved the use of clinical symptoms, serum thyroxine and TRAb, thyroid ultrasound and orbital computed tomography. RNA transcripts yielded amplified TCR beta CDR3 regions. The TCR CDR3 was amplified in a first-round RT-PCR using the HTBI primer set. Each CDR3 protein is one row after TCRdb ran MiXCR on the multiplex PCR reads. The sample lists over 700,000 distinct CDR3 sequences; approximately 40% were seen once. In germline, CDR1 is SGHTA, CDR2 FQGNSA. Trimming shortened V by 5 bases and J by 4 bases, and 18 bases separated the two germline ends. The CDR3 loop spans 16 amino acids.

The sequenced sample was blood. The chain uses TRBV7-2 and TRBJ1-3; TRBD1 is a possible D gene (5 bases). The receptor was derived from a man between 18 and 29 years old with Graves' hyperthyroidism. The CDR3 coding sequence is TGTGCCAGCAGCCCCCGGCTCGACAGCTCCGGAAACACCATATATTTT. It encodes CASSPRLDSSGNTIYF.